These 9 T cell receptor beta chains were all obtained from the same sample, sequenced in a study of blood T cell repertoires in COVID-19 (dated by TCRdb to between 2020 and 2021). The receptor library was made with the immunoSEQ multiplex PCR assay. TCRdb took this table from immuneACCESS and kept in-frame rearrangements with V and J called. Such tables lack part of the clones; where checked against another copy, unresolved V genes explain under half of the gap, and the rest is unexplained. Here the sample has roughly 190,000 clones; roughly 85% occur a single time. The top ten clones comprise roughly 8.2% of the sample. The sequencing input was peripheral blood. These receptors originate from a woman aged 60 to 75 with acute or convalescent COVID-19.

This chain uses TRBV5-1 with TRBJ1-4; 7 bases fit TRBD1. This CDR3 has 19 amino acids. In germline, CDR1 is SGHRS, CDR2 YFSETQ. The trim removed 2 bases at V and 3 bases at J, leaving 16 bases unmatched. This CDR3 reads CASSFLPGQLSLANEKLFF. In nucleotides, the CDR3 is TGCGCCAGCAGCTTCCTTCCGGGACAGCTTTCGCTGGCTAATGAAAAACTGTTTTTT.

The gene calls are TRBV5-1 and TRBJ1-2; possibly TRBD1 for D (5 bases). Germline CDR1 SGHRS, CDR2 YFSETQ. This CDR3 is built from 13 residues. The V and J ends lost 2 bases and 8 bases respectively, with 13 bases between them. The CDR3 loop reads CASSFQGLEGYTF. CDR3 DNA: TGCGCCAGCAGCTTTCAGGGTCTGGAAGGCTACACCTTC.

This clone was found once. V gene TRBV27 combines with J gene TRBJ1-1; 7 positions match TRBD1. Germline trimming cut 5 bases from V and 1 base from J; bases unmatched to any gene: 4. This CDR3 is 14 amino acids long. In germline, CDR1 is MNHEY, CDR2 SMNVEV (reference sequence). The CDR3 is CASSVGQENTEAFF. Written as DNA, the CDR3 is TGTGCCAGCAGTGTCGGACAGGAGAACACTGAAGCTTTCTTT.

This chain connects TRBV3-1 (or the pseudogene TRBV3-2) to TRBJ2-7; a weak D match, TRBD1 (5 bases). The germline CDR1 and CDR2 sequences are LGHDT and YNNKEL (reference sequence). With 0 bases removed from V and 3 bases from J, the gap between germline ends came to 12 bases. This CDR3 is built from 15 residues. CDR3 DNA: TGTGCCAGCAGCCAAGATCTGCTTCAGGGCTACGAGCAGTACTTC. It codes for CASSQDLLQGYEQYF.

CDR3 sequence: CASSLSVTFSYNEQFF. The CDR3 bases are TGTGCCAGCAGCCTCAGCGTGACTTTCTCCTACAATGAGCAGTTCTTC. This rearrangement joins TRBV11-2 to TRBJ2-1; D is undetermined. The CDR3 runs 16 residues. Trimming shortened V by 5 bases and J by 0 bases, and 14 bases separated the two germline ends. CDR1 is SGHAT and CDR2 is FQNNGV in the germline V gene. Based on the CDR3 plus reference TRBV11-2 and TRBJ2-1, the full variable domain is EAGVAQSPRYKIIEKRQSVAFWCNPISGHATLYWYQQILGQGPKLLIQFQNNGVVDDSQLPKDRFSAERLKGVDSTLKIQPAKLEDSAVYLCASSLSVTFSYNEQFFGPGTRLTVL.

This chain connects TRBV6-8 to TRBJ1-5, with D uncertain. CDR3 length equals 16 residues. Deletions cut 3 bases from V and 1 base from J, with 13 bases between. The germline V gene has CDR1 MNHGY and CDR2 SAAAGT. The DNA for the CDR3 is TGTGCCAGCAGTTATTGCCGACTCTTAAGCAATCAGCCCCAGCATTTT. Its protein is CASSYCRLLSNQPQHF.

This clone was found once. J is TRBJ2-1 and V is TRBV28; 8 nucleotides align to TRBD2. Germline CDR1 and CDR2: MDHEN and SYDVKM. With V trimmed by 1 base and J by 7 bases, 6 bases remained unmatched. The CDR3 contains 15 residues. The CDR3 sequence: CASSLSVAGTNEQFF. CDR3 in DNA: TGTGCCAGCAGTTTATCGGTAGCGGGAACGAATGAGCAGTTCTTC.

J is TRBJ1-6 and V is TRBV7-9, with D tentatively TRBD1 (6 bases). Germline-derived CDR1 and CDR2 are SEHNR and FQNEAQ (reference sequence). The CDR3 has 15 amino acids. Trimming shortened V by 3 bases and J by 7 bases, and 13 bases separated the two germline ends. The CDR3 bases are TGTGCCAGCAGCTTTTTAGGGCAGGGGAATTCACCCCTCCACTTT. The encoded protein is CASSFLGQGNSPLHF.

This clone was seen a handful of times. The CDR3 is CASSQDRRLTARYF. CDR3 nucleotides: TGTGCCAGCAGCCAAGATCGTAGGCTAACAGCCCGGTATTTT. This chain connects TRBV3-1 (or the pseudogene TRBV3-2) to TRBJ2-3, with D hard to call. CDR1 and CDR2 from the germline V gene are LGHDT and YNNKEL (reference sequence). Trimming cost V 0 bases and J 14 bases, with 18 bases left between them. The CDR3 runs to 14 residues.